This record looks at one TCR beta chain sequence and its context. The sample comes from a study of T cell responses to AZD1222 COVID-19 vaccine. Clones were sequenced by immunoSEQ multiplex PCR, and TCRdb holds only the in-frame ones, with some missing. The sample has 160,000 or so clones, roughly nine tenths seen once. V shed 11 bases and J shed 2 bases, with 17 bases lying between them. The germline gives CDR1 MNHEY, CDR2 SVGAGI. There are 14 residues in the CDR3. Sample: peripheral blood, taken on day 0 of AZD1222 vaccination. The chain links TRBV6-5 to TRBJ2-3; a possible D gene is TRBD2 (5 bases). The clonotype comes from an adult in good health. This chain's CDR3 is CAGSAAGITDTQYF. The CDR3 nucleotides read TGTGCCGGCTCAGCGGCAGGAATCACAGATACGCAGTATTTT.